This T cell receptor (beta chain) was captured by sequencing in a study of blood T cell repertoires in COVID-19. Profiled with immunoSEQ multiplex PCR; TCRdb holds only in-frame clones, not every one. The table includes roughly 62,000 clones, around 80% detected once. This clone came up a few times. The specimen was peripheral blood. The receptor was derived from a man aged 25-45 years with COVID-19, enrolled during active disease.

The CDR3, as DNA: TGTGCCAGCTCGGGGGACAGCTCCTACGAGCAGTACTTC. It translates to CASSGDSSYEQYF. The chain uses TRBV18 and TRBJ2-7; TRBD1 matches at 7 bases. The length of the CDR3 is 13 residues. The junction had 2 bases not matched to a gene; V was cut back by 6 bases and J by 0 bases. Germline CDR1 is KGHSH and CDR2 is LQKENI.